These T cell receptor beta chains were read from a single sample in a study of T and B cells in COVID-19 patients. Via MiXCR, TCRdb re-called the multiplex PCR reads, giving one row per CDR3 protein. The table has 7,700 or so distinct CDR3 sequences, roughly 30% seen once; the top ten hold 15% to 20%. Sequenced input: blood. These receptors all stem from a human donor with active COVID-19. The CDR3 runs from the conserved cysteine through the conserved F or W. The D gene is left open where the match is weak. Rows give clone size only sometimes, using once, few, many, or a class for an expanded clone.

d_call,clone_size,v_call,j_call,cdr3_aa,cdr3_nt
TRBD1,medium-sized,TRBV19,TRBJ2-1,CASSMRGQGAISTYNEQFF,TGTGCCAGTAGTATGAGAGGACAGGGGGCGATCAGCACCTACAATGAGCAGTTCTTC
-,medium-sized,TRBV6-5,TRBJ1-2,CASMGAGGYTF,TGTGCCAGCATGGGGGCTGGTGGCTACACCTTC
TRBD2,medium-sized,TRBV19,TRBJ2-7,CASSISLADSYEQYF,TGTGCCAGTAGTATAAGTCTAGCGGACTCCTACGAGCAGTACTTC
-,-,TRBV24-1,TRBJ2-2,CATKEGTTGELFF,TGTGCCACCAAAGAAGGGACCACCGGGGAGCTGTTTTTT
TRBD2,-,TRBV20-1,TRBJ2-1,CSARGSGTSGPQRFF,TGCAGTGCTAGAGGGTCAGGGACTAGCGGCCCCCAACGGTTCTTC
TRBD1,-,TRBV12-3/TRBV12-4,TRBJ1-2,CASTLYTGTGGPGYTF,TGTGCCAGCACGCTATACACCGGGACAGGGGGCCCGGGCTACACCTTC
-,medium-sized,TRBV5-6,TRBJ2-2,CASSSRGASGELFF,TGTGCCAGCAGCTCTCGGGGGGCGTCCGGGGAGCTGTTTTTT
-,few,TRBV6-2/TRBV6-3,TRBJ2-5,CASQWGLHRTQYF,TGTGCCAGTCAGTGGGGACTTCATAGGACCCAGTACTTC
-,medium-sized,TRBV27,TRBJ2-7,CASISQVHEQYF,TGTGCCAGCATTTCACAGGTACACGAGCAGTACTTC
TRBD1,medium-sized,TRBV29-1,TRBJ1-1,CSTKQGATEAFF,TGCAGCACTAAACAGGGGGCCACTGAAGCTTTCTTT
TRBD1,-,TRBV12-3/TRBV12-4,TRBJ1-2,CASMRGQGNNYGYTF,TGTGCCAGCATGAGAGGACAGGGCAATAACTATGGCTACACCTTC
-,few,TRBV12-3/TRBV12-4,TRBJ1-6,CASSSRDNSPLHF,TGTGCCAGCAGTTCCCGGGATAATTCACCCCTCCACTTT
-,few,TRBV12-3/TRBV12-4,TRBJ2-1,CASGGYNEQFF,TGTGCCAGCGGGGGATACAATGAGCAGTTCTTC
-,-,TRBV7-6,TRBJ1-1,CASSLRDGGNTEAFF,TGTGCCAGCAGCTTGCGGGACGGGGGGAACACTGAAGCTTTCTTT
TRBD1,-,TRBV12-3/TRBV12-4,TRBJ1-5,CASTQTGDNQPQHF,TGTGCCAGCACCCAGACAGGGGACAATCAGCCCCAGCATTTT
TRBD1,medium-sized,TRBV19,TRBJ2-2,CASRGTGLYTGELFF,TGTGCCAGTAGGGGGACAGGACTTTACACCGGGGAGCTGTTTTTT
-,-,TRBV12-3/TRBV12-4,TRBJ1-2,CATRKETGGYTF,TGTGCCACCAGAAAGGAAACTGGTGGCTACACCTTC
TRBD2,medium-sized,TRBV12-3/TRBV12-4,TRBJ2-5,CASSQSGGQETQYF,TGTGCCAGCAGCCAAAGCGGGGGACAAGAGACCCAGTACTTC
-,-,TRBV11-2,TRBJ2-3,CASSIGGDTQYF,TGTGCCAGCAGCATTGGAGGGGATACGCAGTATTTT
-,medium-sized,TRBV6-1,TRBJ2-3,CATLLGVSTDTQYF,TGTGCCACCCTCCTCGGGGTTAGCACAGATACGCAGTATTTT
-,medium-sized,TRBV7-6,TRBJ2-2,CASSFLGTGELFF,TGTGCCAGCAGCTTCCTAGGGACCGGGGAGCTGTTTTTT
-,-,TRBV15,TRBJ2-3,CATRHGIFTDTQYF,TGTGCCACAAGACACGGAATTTTCACAGATACGCAGTATTTT
TRBD1,-,TRBV18,TRBJ1-2,CASSGLNRGRAGYTF,TGTGCCAGCTCAGGCCTCAACAGGGGGCGCGCCGGCTACACCTTC
TRBD1,medium-sized,TRBV29-1,TRBJ2-3,CSVESEGQFTDTQYF,TGCAGCGTTGAATCTGAGGGACAGTTCACAGATACGCAGTATTTT
-,-,TRBV5-1,TRBJ1-1,CASSVGTHTMNTEAFF,TGCGCCAGCAGCGTTGGGACACATACCATGAACACTGAAGCTTTCTTT
-,-,TRBV6-6,TRBJ1-1,CASKDGGSTTEAFF,TGTGCCAGCAAGGATGGTGGCAGCACCACTGAAGCTTTCTTT
TRBD2,few,TRBV7-9,TRBJ2-3,CASSISGVGTDTQYF,TGTGCCAGCAGCATTAGCGGGGTGGGCACAGATACGCAGTATTTT